This entry features one TCR beta chain sequence. Which antigen it targets is not known. No much larger clone exists at a distance of one base, and base qualities are not known. The record originates from a study of radiotherapy plus CTLA-4 blockade in lung cancer (dated by TCRdb to the late 2010s). The study in broad terms: Objective responses occurred in around 20% of enrolled patients, and around 29% achieved disease control. The paper's findings and limits, for the study overall: TCR clones derived from tumors expanded in peripheral blood after treatment with radiotherapy and ipilimumab. Early dynamic changes in blood T cell clones, together with increased serum interferon-beta after radiation, were reported as the strongest predictors of response.

V loses 3 bases of germline sequence and J loses 6 bases, and the interval between the two ends is 9 bases. Including cysteine and phenylalanine, the CDR3 has 13 amino acids. Of all the DNA, just the CDR3 is kept, 39 bases in frame from base 1. Looking up the germline V gene yields CDR1 MDHEN and CDR2 SYDVKM. Receptor amplification or capture employed the immunoSEQ multiplex PCR assay. This immuneACCESS table, as held by TCRdb, lists in-frame sequences with V and J called but not all clones. Of the missing ones, under half trace to an unresolved V gene in checked studies; the others have no known cause. The sample table contains fewer than 150,000 clones; only one count was recorded for just under 80% of them. In total, the top ten clones hold 4.5% to 6.5% of the sample. The study evaluated CTLA-4 blockade (ipilimumab) given together with focal radiation therapy in patients who had chemo-refractory metastatic non-small-cell lung cancer.

The sample in question was peripheral blood, obtained from a patient treated with radiotherapy plus ipilimumab. The chain links TRBV28 with TRBJ2-1; the D gene cannot be resolved reliably. The receptor's source is a human donor with non-small cell lung cancer who had a partial response to radiotherapy plus ipilimumab. The sequenced DNA: TGTGCCAGCAGTTTTGGAGTGCCCAATGAGCAGTTCTTC. This encodes CASSFGVPNEQFF.